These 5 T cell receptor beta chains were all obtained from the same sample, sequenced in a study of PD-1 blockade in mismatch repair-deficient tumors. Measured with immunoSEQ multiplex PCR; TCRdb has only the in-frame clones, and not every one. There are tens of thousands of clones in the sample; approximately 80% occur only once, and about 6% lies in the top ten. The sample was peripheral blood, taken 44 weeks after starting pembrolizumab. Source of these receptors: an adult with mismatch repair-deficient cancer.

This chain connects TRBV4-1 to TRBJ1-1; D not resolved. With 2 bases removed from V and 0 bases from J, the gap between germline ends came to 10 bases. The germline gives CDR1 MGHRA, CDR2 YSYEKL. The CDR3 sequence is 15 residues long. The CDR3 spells CASSQKTVLNTEAFF. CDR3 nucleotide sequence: TGCGCCAGCAGCCAAAAGACCGTTTTGAACACTGAAGCTTTCTTT.

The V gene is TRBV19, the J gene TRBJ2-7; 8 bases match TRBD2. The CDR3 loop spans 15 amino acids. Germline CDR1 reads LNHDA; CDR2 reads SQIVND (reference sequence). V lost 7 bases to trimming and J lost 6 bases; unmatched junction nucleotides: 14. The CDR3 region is CASTPGGVEGSEQYF. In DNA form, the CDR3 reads TGTGCCAGTACCCCGGGGGGGGTCGAGGGAAGCGAGCAGTACTTC. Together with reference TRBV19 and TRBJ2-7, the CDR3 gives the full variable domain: DGGITQSPKYLFRKEGQNVTLSCEQNLNHDAMYWYRQDPGQGLRLIYYSQIVNDFQKGDIAEGYSVSREKKESFPLTVTSAQKNPTAFYLCASTPGGVEGSEQYFGPGTRLTVT.

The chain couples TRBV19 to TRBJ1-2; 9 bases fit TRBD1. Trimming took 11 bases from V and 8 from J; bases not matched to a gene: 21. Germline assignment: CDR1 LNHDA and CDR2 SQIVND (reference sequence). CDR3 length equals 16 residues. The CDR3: CACSSRPGQGLWGYTF. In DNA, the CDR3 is TGTGCCTGTTCATCCCGGCCGGGACAGGGCCTTTGGGGCTACACCTTC.

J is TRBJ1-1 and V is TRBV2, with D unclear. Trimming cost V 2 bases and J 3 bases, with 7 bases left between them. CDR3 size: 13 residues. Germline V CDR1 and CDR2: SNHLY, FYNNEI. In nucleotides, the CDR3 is TGTGCCAGCAGTGAACGTTTACACACTGAAGCTTTCTTT. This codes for CASSERLHTEAFF.

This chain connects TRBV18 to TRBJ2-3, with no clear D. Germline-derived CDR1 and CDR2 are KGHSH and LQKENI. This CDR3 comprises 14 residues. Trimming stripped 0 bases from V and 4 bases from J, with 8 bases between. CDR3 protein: CASSPPSKADTQYF. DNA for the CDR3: TGTGCCAGCTCACCACCGAGTAAGGCAGATACGCAGTATTTT.